This passage covers 11 T cell receptor beta chains from one sample sequenced in a study of Ad26.COV2.S vaccination and SARS-CoV-2 variants. TCRdb keeps only in-frame clones here, not all; method: immunoSEQ multiplex PCR. The sample has about 350,000 clones; about 88% are singletons. Treatment specified: over 15 received Ad26.COV2.S at low or high dose, single or two shots; roughly 5 received placebo; per-sample allocation not given. Samples were taken on day 63 after the first vaccine or placebo injection. Sequencing used peripheral blood, obtained in a trial of Ad26.COV2.S vaccine versus placebo. All receptors come from a person between 18 and 65 years old who received the Ad26.COV2.S COVID-19 vaccine or a placebo.

This clone was counted once. This chain joins TRBV6-5 and TRBJ2-5, with D perhaps matching TRBD1 (5 bases). The ends were cut back, 7 bases at V and 1 base at J, with 13 bases in the middle. The CDR3 sequence is 14 residues long. Germline values: CDR1 MNHEY, CDR2 SVGAGI. This chain's CDR3 is CASKETGTQETQYF. The CDR3 region has the DNA TGTGCCAGCAAGGAAACAGGTACCCAAGAGACCCAGTACTTC.

This chain connects TRBV21-1 to TRBJ2-7; TRBD2 is the table's D call and was not checked against the DNA. TRBV21-1 is reported as a pseudogene. The CDR3 consists of 19 residues. The CDR3 DNA reads as TGTGCCAGCAGCAAAGAAGTAGGGCGGAATAGCGGGAACTCCTACGAGCAGTACTTC. As protein: CASSKEVGRNSGNSYEQYF.

The chain couples TRBV27 to TRBJ2-7; D is uncertain. The germline CDR1 and CDR2 sequences are MNHEY and SMNVEV (reference sequence). The germline V and J ends were trimmed by 9 bases and 5 bases, with 17 bases remaining between them. The CDR3 runs to 13 residues. The CDR3, as DNA: TGTGCCAGTACCTCCACTGGGTCCCACGAGCAGTACTTC. Translation gives CASTSTGSHEQYF.

The chain couples TRBV14 to TRBJ2-7, with 9 bases matching TRBD1. The length of the CDR3 is 15 residues. CDR1 SGHDN and CDR2 FVKESK come from the germline V gene. Trimming at V came to 4 bases and at J to 3 bases, leaving 7 bases not matched to a gene. Here the CDR3 reads CASSLAGTGFYEQYF. DNA for the CDR3: TGTGCCAGCAGCCTTGCCGGGACAGGGTTCTACGAGCAGTACTTC.

This clone was picked up a small number of times. The chain employs TRBV7-2 and TRBJ2-1; possibly TRBD1 for D (5 bases). Germline loops: CDR1 SGHTA, CDR2 FQGNSA. Trimming shortened V by 3 bases and J by 7 bases, and 22 bases separated the two germline ends. This CDR3 contains 17 residues. CDR3 residues: CASSFGHFPARHNEQFF. The CDR3 region has the DNA TGTGCCAGCAGCTTCGGACACTTCCCAGCACGGCATAATGAGCAGTTCTTC. Together with reference TRBV7-2 and TRBJ2-1, the CDR3 gives the full variable domain: GAGVSQSPSNKVTEKGKDVELRCDPISGHTALYWYRQSLGQGLEFLIYFQGNSAPDKSGLPSDRFSAERTGGSVSTLTIQRTQQEDSAVYLCASSFGHFPARHNEQFFGPGTRLTVL.

The chain is built from TRBV15 and TRBJ1-2; TRBD1 might be the D (5 bases). CDR3 length: 15 amino acids. The ends were cut back, 5 bases at V and 3 bases at J, with 16 bases in the middle. Germline V gene data show CDR1 as LNHNV and CDR2 as YYDKDF (reference sequence). The DNA for the CDR3 is TGTGCCACCAGCGAGGGGATACAGAGATACTATGGCTACACCTTC. Its protein is CATSEGIQRYYGYTF.

J is TRBJ2-7 and V is TRBV11-2; D not certain. Germline loops: CDR1 SGHAT, CDR2 FQNNGV. V lost 4 bases and J 7 bases, leaving 11 bases between the germline ends. The CDR3 has 12 residues. DNA of the CDR3: TGTGCCAGCAGCTCCCCGACCGGGGAGCAGTACTTC. The encoded protein is CASSSPTGEQYF.

The genes are TRBV11-2 and TRBJ2-7; 8 bases match TRBD1. Germline CDR1 and CDR2: SGHAT and FQNNGV. The junction had 10 bases not matched to a gene; V was cut back by 5 bases and J by 4 bases. CDR3 length: 15 residues. The CDR3 nucleotides read TGTGCCAGCAGCGTTTACAGGGGGGTGGGATACGAGCAGTACTTC. It codes for CASSVYRGVGYEQYF.

The CDR3 loop reads CASSVSSGAGLETQYF. CDR3 bases: TGTGCCAGCAGCGTATCCAGCGGGGCGGGTTTGGAGACCCAGTACTTC. The chain joins TRBV9 to TRBJ2-5; 7 bases are a match to TRBD2. In germline, CDR1 is SGDLS, CDR2 YYNGEE. The CDR3 runs to 16 residues. The ends lost 1 base at V and 5 bases at J; junction bases unmatched: 11. The complete variable domain, with remaining parts taken from reference TRBV9 and TRBJ2-5, reads DSGVTQTPKHLITATGQRVTLRCSPRSGDLSVYWYQQSLDQGLQFLIQYYNGEERAKGNILERFSAQQFPDLHSELNLSSLELGDSALYFCASSVSSGAGLETQYFGPGTRLLVL.

This chain joins TRBV7-9 and TRBJ2-3; 10 bases line up with TRBD2. Unmatched junction bases numbered 8, after V lost 5 bases and J lost 0 bases. Germline CDR1 is SEHNR and CDR2 is FQNEAQ (reference sequence). This CDR3 spans 17 amino acids. CDR3 residues: CASSQSGLADSTDTQYF. CDR3 sequence (DNA): TGTGCCAGCAGCCAATCCGGACTAGCGGATAGCACAGATACGCAGTATTTT.

The chain is built from TRBV5-6 and TRBJ2-3; 8 bases agree with TRBD1. The germline gives CDR1 SGHDT, CDR2 YYEEEE. The CDR3 length is 14 residues. Germline trimming cut 2 bases from V and 10 bases from J; bases unmatched to any gene: 9. In DNA form, the CDR3 reads TGTGCCAGCAGCTTCCTGGCGACAGGGGTCGCGCAGTATTTT. Its translation: CASSFLATGVAQYF.